This TCR beta chain was identified in a study of Graves' ophthalmopathy and Graves' hyperthyroidism. Study at large: Peripheral blood sampling occurred at initial diagnosis, before any treatment. General study results and limits: Blood also held most thyroid clonotypes expanded above 0.001 frequency.

This clonotype was observed many times. The antigen is undetermined. The germline V and J ends were trimmed by 3 bases and 2 bases, with 8 bases remaining between them. Germline V gene lookup returns CDR1 DFQATT and CDR2 SNEGSKA (reference sequence). The CDR3 covers 13 residues. Investigators amplified TCR beta CDR3 regions from RNA transcripts. Second-round multiplex PCR came after a first-round RT-PCR that employed HTBI primers. In TCRdb, the multiplex PCR reads were re-called with MiXCR into one record per CDR3 protein. The sample holds hundreds of thousands of distinct CDR3 sequences, 15% seen once.

Material for sequencing was peripheral blood. This receptor was identified in a woman younger than 35 with stable Graves' hyperthyroidism. V is TRBV20-1 and J is TRBJ1-3; D is perhaps TRBD1 (6 bases). Here the CDR3 reads CSASEGAGNTIYF. As DNA, the CDR3 is TGCAGTGCTAGCGAGGGGGCTGGAAACACCATATATTTT.